A single sample gave rise to the 14 T cell receptor beta chains below, sequenced in a study of blood T cell repertoires in COVID-19. Only in-frame clones appear in the TCRdb table, and some are missing; sequencing was by immunoSEQ multiplex PCR. The sample lists 150,000 to 200,000 clones, around 87% seen once, with roughly 2.6% in the top ten. The sequenced sample was peripheral blood. Receptor source: a man in his forties or fifties with active or convalescent COVID-19.

Remarks on this clone: Additional DNA sequences in this sample encode the identical CDR3. The chain is built from TRBV19 and TRBJ1-1; D remains unclear. V was cut by 8 bases and J by 2 bases, with 9 bases left in between. Germline CDR1 is LNHDA and CDR2 is SQIVND (reference sequence). The CDR3 is 12 amino acids. Here the CDR3 DNA reads TGTGCCAGTTCCGCGGGAAACACTGAAGCTTTCTTT. Protein sequence: CASSAGNTEAFF.

A note on this clone: This specimen includes other DNA sequences encoding the same CDR3. The J gene is TRBJ1-2, the V gene TRBV7-9; TRBD1 aligns across 7 bases. The trim removed 4 bases at V and 2 bases at J, leaving 4 bases unmatched. The CDR3 is made up of 14 amino acids. The germline CDR1 and CDR2 sequences are SEHNR and FQNEAQ (reference sequence). CDR3 loop: CASSSQTGNYGYTF. The CDR3 coding sequence is TGTGCCAGCAGCTCTCAGACAGGGAACTATGGCTACACCTTC.

The chain links TRBV2 to TRBJ1-2; D unclear. CDR3 length: 14 residues. Germline values: CDR1 SNHLY, CDR2 FYNNEI. Trimming shortened V by 3 bases and J by 2 bases, and 10 bases separated the two germline ends. The CDR3 DNA follows: TGTGCCAGCAGTGAGGCGTCGGGGAACTATGGCTACACCTTC. Encoded protein: CASSEASGNYGYTF.

The CDR3 protein is CASSMGGHFATNTEAFF. DNA for the CDR3: TGTGCCAGTAGTATGGGAGGGCACTTCGCCACGAACACTGAAGCTTTCTTT. The genes are TRBV19 and TRBJ1-1; D is undetermined. CDR1 LNHDA and CDR2 SQIVND come from the germline V gene (reference sequence). Trimming pared 3 bases from V and 1 base from J, leaving 18 bases between. There are 17 residues in the CDR3. The full variable domain, in which reference TRBV19 and TRBJ1-1 provide the parts outside the CDR3, is DGGITQSPKYLFRKEGQNVTLSCEQNLNHDAMYWYRQDPGQGLRLIYYSQIVNDFQKGDIAEGYSVSREKKESFPLTVTSAQKNPTAFYLCASSMGGHFATNTEAFFGQGTRLTVV.

The chain uses TRBV30 and TRBJ1-6; D gene ambiguous. The CDR3 sequence is 14 residues long. The germline CDR1 and CDR2 sequences are GTSNPN and SVGIG (reference sequence). With 2 bases removed from V and 4 bases from J, the gap between germline ends came to 9 bases. CDR3 protein: CAWSRARYNSPLHF. The CDR3 DNA sequence: TGTGCCTGGAGTCGCGCCCGTTATAATTCACCCCTCCACTTT.

The chain combines TRBV15 with TRBJ1-1; D uncertain. Trimming removed 0 bases at V and 4 bases at J, with 6 bases between. CDR3 length equals 13 residues. Germline V gene data show CDR1 as LNHNV and CDR2 as YYDKDF (reference sequence). The CDR3 coding sequence is TGTGCCACCAGCAGAGACCCGGGCACTGAAGCTTTCTTT. Amino acids: CATSRDPGTEAFF.

This chain connects TRBV9 to TRBJ1-6; the match to TRBD1 covers 9 bases. The trim removed 4 bases at V and 0 bases at J, leaving 8 bases unmatched. The CDR3 is 18 amino acids. CDR1 is SGDLS and CDR2 is YYNGEE in the germline V gene. The DNA for the CDR3 is TGTGCCAGCAGCATCCGGACAGGGGAGAGCTCCTATAATTCACCCCTCCACTTT. This encodes CASSIRTGESSYNSPLHF.

This clone has a single count. The chain links TRBV3-1 (or the pseudogene TRBV3-2) to TRBJ1-2; D remains unclear. The germline gives CDR1 LGHDT, CDR2 YNNKEL (reference sequence). There are 14 residues in the CDR3. Trimming left V 0 bases short and J 9 bases short, with 14 bases between. CDR3 in DNA: TGTGCCAGCAGCCAAGACGTGGGGAGAAAAAGCTACACCTTC. This translates into CASSQDVGRKSYTF.

The chain uses TRBV4-2 and TRBJ2-7; weak D call: TRBD1 (7 bases). V dropped 0 bases and J dropped 2 bases, with 26 bases sitting between them. Germline lookup yields CDR1 LGHNA and CDR2 YNFKEQ. The CDR3 has 20 amino acids. CDR3 protein: CASSQDLILRGGTEPYEQYF. CDR3 nucleotide sequence: TGTGCCAGCAGCCAAGATCTAATTTTGAGAGGGGGGACAGAACCCTACGAGCAGTACTTC.

This chain joins TRBV19 and TRBJ1-5; D is uncertain. Trimming shortened V by 2 bases and J by 4 bases, and 6 bases separated the two germline ends. The CDR3 sequence is 13 residues long. In germline, CDR1 is LNHDA, CDR2 SQIVND (reference sequence). The CDR3 DNA sequence: TGTGCCAGTAGTATAAGCCTGAATCAGCCCCAGCATTTT. The encoded protein is CASSISLNQPQHF.

The chain has TRBV6-6 and TRBJ2-1; TRBD2 matches at 7 bases. The CDR3 length is 16 residues. Germline loops: CDR1 MNHNY, CDR2 SVGAGI (reference sequence). The V gene end was trimmed by 0 bases and the J gene end by 9 bases; junction bases not matched to a gene: 11. The CDR3, as DNA: TGTGCCAGCAGTTACTCGCCAGGGAGGGACGCGGGTGAGCAGTTCTTC. Residues: CASSYSPGRDAGEQFF.

This rearrangement joins TRBV10-3 to TRBJ2-7, with 7 nucleotides matching TRBD1. This CDR3 spans 15 amino acids. Germline V gene sequence: CDR1 ENHRY, CDR2 SYGVKD. Trimming removed 3 bases from V and 3 bases from J; junction bases left unmatched: 8. The CDR3 DNA sequence: TGTGCCATCAGTGAACCCGACAGGGCGTTCTACGAGCAGTACTTC. Residues: CAISEPDRAFYEQYF.

The chain recombines TRBV29-1 with TRBJ2-3; D gene uncertain. The CDR3 length is 14 residues. The V gene's germline CDR1 is SQVTM and CDR2 ANQGSEA. V lost 4 bases and J lost 6, with 17 bases in between. Here the CDR3 DNA reads TGCAGCGTTGTGACGGAAGAGTTCAGGGATACGCAGTATTTT. This translates into CSVVTEEFRDTQYF.

The chain couples TRBV7-2 to TRBJ2-3; perhaps TRBD1 as D (5 bases). This CDR3 has 15 residues. V was cut by 5 bases and J by 5 bases, with 17 bases left in between. Germline CDR1 reads SGHTA; CDR2 reads FQGNSA. In DNA form, the CDR3 reads TGTGCCAGCAGCCTCCGACAGAGTTCGGTAGATACGCAGTATTTT. This gives the protein CASSLRQSSVDTQYF.